This T cell receptor (beta chain) was identified in a study of T cell repertoires in cytomegalovirus infection. Study as a whole: Matching HLA type, along with CMV infection, was indicated by public TCR beta signatures.

TCRdb analysed the reads with MiXCR anew, one entry per CDR3 protein. The sample contains around 630,000 distinct CDR3 sequences, about 24% of which appear only once. The length of the CDR3 is 16 residues. Germline values: CDR1 SGDLS, CDR2 YYNGEE. Trimming removed 1 base from V and 4 bases from J, with 17 bases in between. Study outcomes and limitations: Public TCR beta family frequency separated CMV-and-HLA carriers, including in an independent cohort. Dominating the ex vivo response were TCR beta clonotypes that were CMV-specific and HLA-C-restricted.

Details on this clonotype: Its target is not known.

The TCR comes from a human donor in good health (CMV status not recorded). Some clones in this sample may be carry-over from other donors' samples. The J gene is TRBJ2-5, the V gene TRBV9; D may be TRBD1 (5 bases). Sequencing used CD8+ T cells from PBMCs. The CDR3 region has the DNA TGTGCCAGCAGCGTATCTGGGGCGTCTCGAGGAGAGACCCAGTACTTC. Translating gives CASSVSGASRGETQYF.